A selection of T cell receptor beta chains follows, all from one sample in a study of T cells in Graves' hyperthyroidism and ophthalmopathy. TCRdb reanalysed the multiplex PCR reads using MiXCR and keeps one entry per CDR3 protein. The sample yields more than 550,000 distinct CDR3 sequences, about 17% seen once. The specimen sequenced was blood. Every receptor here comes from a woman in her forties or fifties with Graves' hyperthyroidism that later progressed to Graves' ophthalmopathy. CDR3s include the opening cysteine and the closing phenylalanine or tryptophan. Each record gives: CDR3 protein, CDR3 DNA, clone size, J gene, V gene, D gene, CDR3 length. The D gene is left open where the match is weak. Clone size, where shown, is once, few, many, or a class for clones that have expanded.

CASRLGTDHSNQPQHF	TGTGCCAGCAGGCTTGGGACAGACCACAGCAATCAGCCCCAGCATTTT	many	TRBJ1-5	TRBV12-3/TRBV12-4	TRBD1	16
CASSLWVGNTEAFF	TGTGCCAGCAGTTTATGGGTGGGAAACACTGAAGCTTTCTTT	many	TRBJ1-1	TRBV27	NA	14
CASSPSTGGLDTQYF	TGTGCCAGCAGCCCATCCACGGGGGGGCTAGATACGCAGTATTTT	few	TRBJ2-3	TRBV3-1	TRBD2	15
CASRVAGAEQYF	TGTGCCAGCAGAGTAGCGGGGGCCGAGCAGTACTTC	few	TRBJ2-7	TRBV12-3/TRBV12-4	TRBD2	12
CASSATSWGEAFF	TGTGCCAGCAGCGCTACGTCCTGGGGTGAAGCTTTCTTT	many	TRBJ1-1	TRBV7-3	NA	13
CASSATPGDYGYTF	TGTGCCAGCTCAGCGACACCGGGGGACTATGGCTACACCTTC	many	TRBJ1-2	TRBV18	NA	14
CASSRWTGEGEKLFF	TGTGCCAGCAGCCGTTGGACAGGGGAGGGTGAAAAACTGTTTTTT	many	TRBJ1-4	TRBV3-1	TRBD1	15
CASSRSGSDGYTF	TGTGCCAGCTCACGGTCGGGGTCTGATGGCTACACCTTC	few	TRBJ1-2	TRBV18	NA	13
CASSATNTNTGELFF	TGCGCCAGCAGCGCGACAAACACCAACACCGGGGAGCTGTTTTTT	few	TRBJ2-2	TRBV5-1	NA	15
CASSVRGGSRANTEAFF	TGTGCCAGCAGTGTCCGGGGGGGTTCAAGGGCGAACACTGAAGCTTTCTTT	few	TRBJ1-1	TRBV6-1	NA	17
CATVGSSGGGAQYF	TGTGCCACAGTGGGGTCTAGCGGGGGTGGGGCCCAGTACTTC	few	TRBJ2-5	TRBV11-2	TRBD2	14
CASSEDRAMNTEAFF	TGTGCCAGCAGTGAGGACAGGGCCATGAACACTGAAGCTTTCTTT	many	TRBJ1-1	TRBV6-1	TRBD1	15
CASSQVTSGEASTDTQYF	TGTGCCAGCAGCCAAGTCACTAGCGGGGAGGCTAGCACAGATACGCAGTATTTT	NA	TRBJ2-3	TRBV3-1	TRBD2	18
CASSSMGYNSPLHF	TGTGCCAGCAGTTCCATGGGCTATAATTCACCCCTCCACTTT	few	TRBJ1-6	TRBV12-3/TRBV12-4	NA	14
CASGGNQPQHF	TGTGCTAGTGGGGGAAATCAGCCCCAGCATTTT	many	TRBJ1-5	TRBV12-5	NA	11
CATSRGGDRNTIYF	TGTGCCACCAGCAGAGGAGGGGATCGAAACACCATATATTTT	few	TRBJ1-3	TRBV15	NA	14
CASSSSPANEQFF	TGTGCTAGCAGCTCAAGCCCTGCCAATGAGCAGTTCTTC	NA	TRBJ2-1	TRBV7-7	NA	13
CATMPRGGSYNEQFF	TGTGCCACCATGCCCCGGGGCGGCTCCTACAATGAGCAGTTCTTC	NA	TRBJ2-1	TRBV24-1	NA	15
CATAGSGGNTDTQYF	TGTGCCACGGCGGGCAGCGGGGGGAACACAGATACGCAGTATTTT	few	TRBJ2-3	TRBV24-1	TRBD2	15
CASSRGGVYQPQHF	TGTGCCAGCAGCCGCGGGGGAGTGTATCAGCCCCAGCATTTT	many	TRBJ1-5	TRBV3-1	NA	14
CAISESRTGVDNSPLHF	TGTGCCATCAGTGAGTCTCGGACAGGGGTAGATAATTCACCCCTCCACTTT	many	TRBJ1-6	TRBV10-3	TRBD1	17
CASSISDRSGPGTEAFF	TGTGCCAGTAGTATAAGCGATAGGTCAGGGCCTGGGACTGAAGCTTTCTTT	few	TRBJ1-1	TRBV19	NA	17
CASSLFPAGSEQFF	TGTGCCAGCAGCTTATTCCCAGCTGGCAGTGAGCAGTTCTTC	many	TRBJ2-1	TRBV7-9	NA	14
CSVPYSLSRVSTDTQYF	TGCAGCGTTCCGTACAGCCTTAGCAGGGTCAGCACAGATACGCAGTATTTT	NA	TRBJ2-3	TRBV29-1	NA	17
CSAYRGKHGYTF	TGCAGTGCGTACAGGGGAAAACACGGCTACACCTTC	many	TRBJ1-2	TRBV20-1	TRBD1	12
CASSQVGGRSSGNTIYF	TGTGCCAGCAGCCAAGTAGGGGGCAGGAGCTCTGGAAACACCATATATTTT	many	TRBJ1-3	TRBV3-1	TRBD1	17
CASSYGAYTEAFF	TGTGCCAGCAGTTACGGGGCTTACACTGAAGCTTTCTTT	NA	TRBJ1-1	TRBV6-2/TRBV6-3	NA	13
CASSLDLATNEKLFF	TGTGCCAGCTCGTTGGACCTTGCAACTAATGAAAAACTGTTTTTT	many	TRBJ1-4	TRBV18	NA	15
CASSVRDGGNQPQHF	TGTGCCAGCAGCGTGCGGGACGGTGGCAATCAGCCCCAGCATTTT	many	TRBJ1-5	TRBV7-2	NA	15